This entry lists 24 T cell receptor beta chains sequenced from one sample in a study of T-cell reconstitution after alpha-beta-depleted transplantation in children (dated by TCRdb to the mid-2010s). Receptor amplification or capture employed PCR. Reads for this sample came from an Illumina HiSeq 2500. Molecular barcoding was employed in the preparation of TCR libraries, with unique molecular identifiers being used to normalize TCRbeta repertoire quantification. TCRdb trimmed public reads at Q25 via fastp, called clones via MiXCR and kept in-frame beta chains. Each CDR3 protein appears once, grouped with its most common genes and DNA. A total of about 360,000 distinct CDR3 sequences appear in this sample, 10% to 15% of them only once. The biggest ten clones account for around 4% of the sample. This specimen was PBMCs, taken from the stem cell graft. All receptors derive from a human donor who donated a stem cell graft to a child with Fanconi anemia.

Ten or more counts support this clonotype. The V and J genes are TRBV6-5 and TRBJ1-1; D unclear. The CDR3 is 15 amino acids. The germline V gene has CDR1 MNHEY and CDR2 SVGAGI. V was pared by 6 bases and J by 4 bases, with 18 bases between. The CDR3 sequence: CASRPLGEGLTEAFF. The CDR3 nucleotides read TGTGCCAGCAGGCCCCTCGGGGAAGGTCTCACTGAAGCTTTCTTT.

Ten or more counts support this clonotype. This rearrangement joins TRBV6-2 or TRBV6-3 to TRBJ2-7; 8 nucleotides match TRBD1. The CDR3 runs to 15 residues. V shed 6 bases and J 2 bases; nucleotides not matched to a gene: 9. Germline loops: CDR1 MNHEY, CDR2 SVGEGT. CDR3 coding DNA: TGTGCCAGCAGGGACAGGGATATAAAGACCTACGAGCAGTACTTC. Translation: CASRDRDIKTYEQYF.

This clonotype has a handful of counts. This chain uses TRBV6-1 with TRBJ1-5; the D is unclear. Trimming removed 3 bases from V and 5 bases from J, with 11 bases in between. This CDR3 spans 14 amino acids. Germline values: CDR1 MNHNS, CDR2 SASEGT. The CDR3 protein is CASSEGSWYQPQHF. CDR3 sequence (DNA): TGTGCCAGCAGTGAGGGCAGTTGGTATCAGCCCCAGCATTTT.

The V gene is TRBV6-2 or TRBV6-3, the J gene TRBJ2-2, with TRBD1 identical over 9 bases. Germline values: CDR1 MNHEY, CDR2 SVGEGT. Unmatched junction bases numbered 6, after V lost 2 bases and J lost 5 bases. The CDR3 length is 16 residues. The CDR3 loop reads CASSYDPGTGTGELFF. DNA for the CDR3: TGTGCCAGCAGTTACGATCCCGGGACAGGGACCGGGGAGCTGTTTTTT.

This clonotype was detected ten times or more. The chain joins TRBV6-2 or TRBV6-3 to TRBJ2-3, with 8 bases lining up with TRBD1. V lost 4 bases, J lost 3 bases, and 9 bases stayed unmatched. Germline loops: CDR1 MNHEY, CDR2 SVGEGT. There are 16 residues in the CDR3. CDR3 residues: CASSLYTGQVTDTQYF. The CDR3 DNA is TGTGCCAGCAGTTTGTACACGGGACAGGTGACAGATACGCAGTATTTT.

This clonotype was detected only a few times. This chain uses TRBV10-3 with TRBJ1-4, with D possibly being TRBD1 (5 bases). The CDR3 runs 16 residues. CDR1 is ENHRY, CDR2 SYGVKD, per germline. V was clipped by 3 bases and J by 7 bases, with 18 bases between them. The CDR3 sequence: CAISDPRKGRGEKLFF. The CDR3 nucleotides read TGTGCCATCAGTGACCCCCGGAAGGGGCGAGGTGAAAAACTGTTTTTT.

This clonotype appeared many times. A junction end diverges from the germline sequence, so it may reflect a read error. The V and J genes are TRBV20-1 and TRBJ1-1; no reliable D call. The CDR3 covers 13 residues. CDR1 is DFQATT, CDR2 SNEGSKA, per germline (reference sequence). The CDR3 region is CSAREGGNTEAFF. The CDR3 DNA is TGCAGTGCCAGAGAGGGAGGGAACACTGAAGCTTTCTTT.

This clonotype has ten or more counts. This chain uses TRBV5-1 with TRBJ2-2; 8 positions agree with TRBD1. The CDR3 has 17 amino acids. V gave up 2 bases and J gave up 9 bases; unmatched junction bases: 15. The germline CDR1 and CDR2 sequences are SGHRS and YFSETQ. This CDR3 reads CASSFAPGTGLFRELFF. CDR3 nucleotide sequence: TGCGCCAGCAGCTTCGCCCCCGGGACAGGTTTATTTAGGGAGCTGTTTTTT. Complete variable domain (other parts from reference TRBV5-1 and TRBJ2-2): KAGVTQTPRYLIKTRGQQVTLSCSPISGHRSVSWYQQTPGQGLQFLFEYFSETQRNKGNFPGRFSGRQFSNSRSEMNVSTLELGDSALYLCASSFAPGTGLFRELFFGEGSRLTVL.

This clonotype was detected only once. The genes are TRBV7-6 and TRBJ2-5; TRBD1 aligns across 8 bases. Germline loops: CDR1 SGHVS, CDR2 FNYEAQ. This CDR3 has 14 residues. V dropped 4 bases and J dropped 2; count of bases not matched to a gene: 3. Here the CDR3 reads CASSWGTGQETQYF. CDR3 sequence (DNA): TGTGCCAGCAGCTGGGGGACAGGTCAAGAGACCCAGTACTTC.

This chain connects TRBV7-8 to TRBJ2-2, with TRBD1 as a possible D gene (5 bases). V dropped 4 bases and J dropped 5 bases, with 11 bases sitting between them. The CDR3 consists of 14 residues. Looked up from germline, CDR1 is SGHVS and CDR2 is FQNEAQ. CDR3 nucleotides: TGTGCCAGCAGCTCTCAGGGTATAACCGGGGAGCTGTTTTTT. Translated, it gives CASSSQGITGELFF.

This clonotype was found a few times. The rearrangement uses TRBV5-4 and TRBJ2-3; 10 bases match TRBD2. This CDR3 contains 14 residues. Germline V gene data show CDR1 as SGHNT and CDR2 as YYREEE (reference sequence). J was trimmed by 6 bases and V by 9 bases; bases with no gene match: 10. The CDR3 DNA reads TGTGCCACCTATAGCGGGGGGCATGGCGATACGCAGTATTTT. Protein sequence: CATYSGGHGDTQYF.

This clonotype has ten or more counts. The J gene is TRBJ1-1, the V gene TRBV12-3 or TRBV12-4; perhaps TRBD1 as D (5 bases). V was cut by 3 bases and J by 1 base, with 9 bases left in between. This CDR3 spans 14 amino acids. DNA for the CDR3: TGTGCCAGCAGTTTCGGGACGGAGAACACTGAAGCTTTCTTT. Its protein is CASSFGTENTEAFF.

In the case of this clonotype: A much bigger clone sits one base away, suggesting this may be a read error. V is TRBV5-1 and J is TRBJ1-1; tentatively, D is TRBD1 (5 bases). The length of the CDR3 is 16 residues. From germline, CDR1 is SGHRS and CDR2 YFSETQ. CDR3 sequence (DNA): TGCGCCAGCGGGCCGGGACGAGCGGGGGAGAACACTAAAGCTTTCTTT. Amino acid sequence: CASGPGRAGENTKAFF.

This clonotype appeared many times. V usage is TRBV7-2 and J usage is TRBJ1-1; D gene ambiguous. Germline loops: CDR1 SGHTA, CDR2 FQGNSA. V was shortened by 3 bases and J by 8 bases, with 13 bases between the two germline ends. CDR3 length equals 13 residues. CDR3 bases: TGTGCCAGCAGCTTGTGGAGCCAGACAGAAGCTTTCTTT. Translating it yields CASSLWSQTEAFF. The full variable domain, with the rest looked up from reference TRBV7-2 and TRBJ1-1, is GAGVSQSPSNKVTEKGKDVELRCDPISGHTALYWYRQSLGQGLEFLIYFQGNSAPDKSGLPSDRFSAERTGGSVSTLTIQRTQQEDSAVYLCASSLWSQTEAFFGQGTRLTVV.

The CDR3 sequence: CASSSGATENTEAFF. The CDR3 DNA reads TGCGCCAGCAGCTCCGGGGCGACAGAGAACACTGAAGCTTTCTTT. This chain connects TRBV5-1 to TRBJ1-1; D is possibly TRBD1 (5 bases). The V end was cut by 3 bases, the J end by 1 base, with 13 bases between. This CDR3 has 15 amino acids. Germline V CDR1 and CDR2: SGHRS, YFSETQ.

The rearrangement joins TRBV12-3 or TRBV12-4 to TRBJ1-3; no reliable D call. The CDR3 is 14 amino acids. V was cut by 3 bases and J by 8 bases, with 14 bases left in between. Here the CDR3 reads CASSLTSGRDTIYF. The DNA for the CDR3 is TGTGCCAGCAGTTTGACCAGTGGGAGAGACACCATATATTTT.

The table lists this clonotype with a few counts. The rearrangement links TRBV20-1 to TRBJ1-3; D is possibly TRBD1 (5 bases). The V and J ends lost 7 bases and 0 bases respectively, with 16 bases between them. Germline V gives CDR1 DFQATT, CDR2 SNEGSKA (reference sequence). CDR3 size: 15 residues. The CDR3 coding sequence is TGCAGTGTTAGGGGAGGCCCCCTCTCTGGAAACACCATATATTTT. Amino acid sequence: CSVRGGPLSGNTIYF.

This clonotype occurred many times. The chain links TRBV7-9 to TRBJ1-5; weak D call: TRBD1 (5 bases). CDR3 length equals 14 residues. With 0 bases removed from V and 4 bases from J, the gap between germline ends came to 7 bases. The germline gives CDR1 SEHNR, CDR2 FQNEAQ (reference sequence). In DNA form, the CDR3 reads TGTGCCAGCAGCTTAGCAGGGACGAATCAGCCCCAGCATTTT. This sequence encodes CASSLAGTNQPQHF.

The chain combines TRBV5-6 with TRBJ2-1; the match to TRBD2 covers 10 bases. Unmatched junction bases numbered 9, after V lost 4 bases and J lost 5 bases. The CDR3 is made up of 16 amino acids. CDR1 SGHDT and CDR2 YYEEEE come from the germline V gene. The CDR3 is CASSPPSLAGDNEQFF. The CDR3 DNA follows: TGTGCCAGCAGCCCTCCCAGCCTAGCGGGGGACAATGAGCAGTTCTTC.

The CDR3 region has the DNA TGTGCCAGCAGTTTAAAGAGGGGGGGATATAATTCACCCCTCCACTTT. Translated: CASSLKRGGYNSPLHF. The gene calls are TRBV28 and TRBJ1-6; tentative D call: TRBD1 (6 bases). The germline CDR1 and CDR2 sequences are MDHEN and SYDVKM. V lost 2 bases to trimming and J lost 4 bases, with 12 bases between them. The CDR3 consists of 16 residues. The full variable domain, with the rest looked up from reference TRBV28 and TRBJ1-6, is DVKVTQSSRYLVKRTGEKVFLECVQDMDHENMFWYRQDPGLGLRLIYFSYDVKMKEKGDIPEGYSVSREKKERFSLILESASTNQTSMYLCASSLKRGGYNSPLHFGNGTRLTVT.

This clonotype was detected many times. This chain connects TRBV27 to TRBJ2-1; maybe TRBD1 (6 bases). Trimming left V 3 bases short and J 8 bases short, with 23 bases between. The CDR3 spans 17 residues. CDR1 is MNHEY and CDR2 is SMNVEV in the germline V gene (reference sequence). For the CDR3, the DNA is TGTGCCAGCAGTTTGTTGAACAGGGCCCGACCGAGGGATGAGCAGTTCTTC. Protein sequence: CASSLLNRARPRDEQFF.

Many counts were recorded for this clonotype. The V gene is TRBV5-1, the J gene TRBJ1-1, with 7 bases aligning to TRBD1. This CDR3 comprises 15 residues. Per the germline V gene, CDR1 is SGHRS and CDR2 is YFSETQ. The V and J ends lost 5 bases and 1 base, in that order; junction bases with no gene match: 8. The chain's CDR3 is CASRTGQVKNTEAFF. The CDR3 DNA sequence: TGCGCCAGCAGAACAGGACAGGTAAAGAACACTGAAGCTTTCTTT. Together with reference TRBV5-1 and TRBJ1-1, the CDR3 gives the full variable domain: KAGVTQTPRYLIKTRGQQVTLSCSPISGHRSVSWYQQTPGQGLQFLFEYFSETQRNKGNFPGRFSGRQFSNSRSEMNVSTLELGDSALYLCASRTGQVKNTEAFFGQGTRLTVV.

This clonotype was counted between two and nine times. The chain links TRBV12-3 or TRBV12-4 to TRBJ1-1, with D perhaps TRBD1 (6 bases). The CDR3 sequence is 16 residues long. With 6 bases removed from V and 0 bases from J, the gap between germline ends came to 17 bases. The CDR3 region has the DNA TGTGCCAGCAGACCGGTTGACAGGTCCATGAACACTGAAGCTTTCTTT. Protein product: CASRPVDRSMNTEAFF.

This clonotype occurred many times. The J gene is TRBJ2-1, the V gene TRBV18, with 7 bases fitting TRBD1. Germline-derived CDR1 and CDR2 are KGHSH and LQKENI. CDR3 length: 15 residues. Trimming took 2 bases from V and 1 from J; bases not matched to a gene: 2. The CDR3 nucleotides are TGTGCCAGCTCACCAGACAGGGAGTCCTACAATGAGCAGTTCTTC. This sequence encodes CASSPDRESYNEQFF.